This T cell receptor (beta chain) derives from a study of T cells after yellow fever vaccination. Overall study findings and caveats: Most primary-vaccination clones reappeared after the booster (more than 95% CD4, about 87% CD8). Only a small proportion of the clonotypes turned up in both the CD4 and the CD8 compartments, likely arising from convergent recombination.

TCRdb fed the 5' RACE reads into MiXCR, producing one record per CDR3 protein. The profile shows 300,000 to 400,000 distinct CDR3 sequences, around 6.5% of them singletons. With regard to this clonotype: The target antigen is unknown.

The CDR3 contains 13 residues. V was cut by 1 base and J by 6 bases, with 10 bases left in between. CDR1 and CDR2 from the germline V gene are LGHNA and YSLEER. Specimen: PBMCs, collected 5 days after the yellow fever booster vaccination. V and J are TRBV4-3 and TRBJ2-7; a possible D gene is TRBD1 (6 bases). The source of this sequence is a man aged 25 to 45 who received the YFV17D yellow fever vaccine. CDR3: CASSQVTGVEQYF. The DNA for the CDR3 is TGCGCCAGCAGCCAAGTGACAGGCGTCGAGCAGTACTTC.